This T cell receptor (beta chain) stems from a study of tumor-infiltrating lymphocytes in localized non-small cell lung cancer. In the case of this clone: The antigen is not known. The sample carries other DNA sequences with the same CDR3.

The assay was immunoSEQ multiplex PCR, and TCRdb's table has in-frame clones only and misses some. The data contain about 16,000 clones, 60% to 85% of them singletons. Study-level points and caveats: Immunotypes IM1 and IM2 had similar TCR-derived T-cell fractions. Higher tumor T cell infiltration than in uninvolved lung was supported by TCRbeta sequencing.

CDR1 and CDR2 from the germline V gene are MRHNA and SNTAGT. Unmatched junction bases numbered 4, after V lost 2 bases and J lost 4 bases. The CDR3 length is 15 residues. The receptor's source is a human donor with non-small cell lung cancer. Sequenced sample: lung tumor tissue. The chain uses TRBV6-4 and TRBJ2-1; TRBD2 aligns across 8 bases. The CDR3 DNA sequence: TGTGCCAGCAGTGACAGCGGGGGCGCATACAATGAGCAGTTCTTC. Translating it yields CASSDSGGAYNEQFF.